These 32 T cell receptor beta chains came from one sample sequenced in a study of identical twins. TCRdb reprocessed the 5' RACE reads with MiXCR, giving one entry per CDR3 protein. The sample includes approximately 700,000 distinct CDR3 sequences, 15% to 20% of them seen just once. The data were also submitted as part of a second study, on T cells expressing NK-cell markers.

The material sequenced was PBMCs. These TCRs come from a woman between 18 and 29 years old in good health.

The chain combines TRBV12-3 or TRBV12-4 with TRBJ2-1; TRBD2 matches 9 bases. V lost 6 bases and J lost 7; bases outside the gene matches: 16. This CDR3 spans 17 amino acids. For the CDR3, the DNA is TGTGCCAGCAGGGGGGTTAATGGCGGGAGGGGAGAAAATGAGCAGTTCTTC. Translation gives CASRGVNGGRGENEQFF.

This clonotype has a count of ten or more. This sequence joins TRBV7-2 and TRBJ2-5; tentative D call: TRBD2 (6 bases). This CDR3 region has 13 residues. V lost 4 bases and J lost 5, with 11 bases in between. Germline-derived CDR1 and CDR2 are SGHTA and FQGNSA. The CDR3 spells CASSSLGGETQYF. The CDR3 nucleotides are TGTGCCAGCAGCTCCCTAGGAGGGGAGACCCAGTACTTC.

This clonotype was seen a handful of times. V usage is TRBV10-3 and J usage is TRBJ2-7, with unresolved D. The germline V gene has CDR1 ENHRY and CDR2 SYGVKD. Between the trimmed V and J ends, which lost 4 bases and 2 bases, there was a span of 12 bases. The CDR3 is 14 amino acids. DNA of the CDR3: TGTGCCATCAGTGGGTCAGCCGTGACCTACGAGCAGTACTTC. Its translation is CAISGSAVTYEQYF.

This rearrangement joins TRBV12-5 to TRBJ2-2; D may be TRBD2 (6 bases). V lost 7 bases, J lost 2 bases, and 8 bases lay in between. The germline V gene encodes CDR1 LGHNT and CDR2 FRNRAP. This CDR3 spans 13 amino acids. The CDR3 reads CASEAGNTGELFF. The CDR3 DNA follows: TGTGCTAGTGAAGCGGGTAACACCGGGGAGCTGTTTTTT.

This clonotype was recorded a few times. The CDR3 bases are TGTGCCAGCAGTCCACAACAGGGGTTCGATGAGCAGTTCTTC. Translated, it gives CASSPQQGFDEQFF. The V and J genes are TRBV12-3 or TRBV12-4 and TRBJ2-1; 7 nucleotides match TRBD1. V lost 5 bases and J lost 8; bases outside the gene matches: 9. This CDR3 comprises 14 residues.

This clonotype was detected a few times. The V gene is TRBV6-2 or TRBV6-3, the J gene TRBJ2-1; 10 positions agree with TRBD2. Germline CDR1 reads MNHEY; CDR2 reads SVGEGT. J lost 0 bases, V lost 5 bases, and 4 bases had no gene match. The CDR3 is made up of 16 amino acids. The DNA of the CDR3 is TGTGCCAGCAGTCTCAGCGGGAGGGGCTCCTACAATGAGCAGTTCTTC. Its protein product is CASSLSGRGSYNEQFF.

This clonotype was counted a few times. The chain is built from TRBV6-6 and TRBJ1-1, with unresolved D. Trimming cost V 0 bases and J 6 bases, with 8 bases left between them. The CDR3 consists of 13 residues. In germline, CDR1 is MNHNY, CDR2 SVGAGI (reference sequence). The CDR3 nucleotides are TGTGCCAGCAGTTACTCGAACCCGCCTGAAGCTTTCTTT. It yields the protein CASSYSNPPEAFF.

DNA of the CDR3: TGCAGTGCTAGTTGGGGATCCGATGCGACCCAGTACTTC. Amino acids: CSASWGSDATQYF. V is TRBV20-1 and J is TRBJ2-5; D ambiguous. Between the trimmed V and J ends, which lost 3 bases and 7 bases, there was a span of 15 bases. The CDR3 spans 13 residues. The germline gives CDR1 DFQATT, CDR2 SNEGSKA (reference sequence).

The V gene is TRBV12-3 or TRBV12-4, the J gene TRBJ1-1; D is perhaps TRBD1 (5 bases). V was cut by 6 bases and J by 1 base, with 12 bases left in between. The CDR3 sequence is 14 residues long. CDR3 sequence reads: CASSQGRGNTEAFF. The CDR3 nucleotides read TGTGCCAGCAGCCAGGGTCGGGGGAACACTGAAGCTTTCTTT.

The V call is TRBV29-1, the J call TRBJ2-1, with TRBD2 matching over 12 bases. Trimming took 7 bases from V and 1 from J; bases not matched to a gene: 14. The CDR3 consists of 18 residues. The germline V gene has CDR1 SQVTM and CDR2 ANQGSEA. The CDR3 DNA sequence: TGCAGCGCCGTTACTAGCGGGGGGCCCCTTACGTCCTACAATGAGCAGTTCTTC. Translation: CSAVTSGGPLTSYNEQFF.

The chain carries TRBV9 and TRBJ2-3; tentatively, D is TRBD2 (6 bases). Germline values: CDR1 SGDLS, CDR2 YYNGEE. The CDR3 extends over 14 amino acids. Deletions cut 0 bases from V and 5 bases from J, with 10 bases between. The CDR3 DNA follows: TGTGCCAGCAGCGTAGGGGACTTTAAAGATACGCAGTATTTT. Encoded protein: CASSVGDFKDTQYF.

The genes are TRBV6-5 and TRBJ1-6, with 8 positions matching TRBD1. The CDR3 runs to 15 residues. Trimming took 4 bases from V and 5 from J; bases not matched to a gene: 4. The germline V gene encodes CDR1 MNHEY and CDR2 SVGAGI. For the CDR3, the DNA is TGTGCCAGCAGTTTGACAGGGGTGAATAATTCACCCCTCCACTTT. It is translated as CASSLTGVNNSPLHF.

In this sample, this clonotype turned up a few times. This sequence joins TRBV18 and TRBJ2-1; tentatively, D is TRBD1 (6 bases). Looked up from germline, CDR1 is KGHSH and CDR2 is LQKENI. V dropped 6 bases and J dropped 9 bases, with 18 bases sitting between them. The CDR3 runs 14 residues. CDR3 residues: CASSAGLGGSEQFF. Written as DNA, the CDR3 is TGTGCCAGCTCGGCCGGGTTAGGGGGAAGTGAGCAGTTCTTC.

The chain joins TRBV20-1 to TRBJ1-6; no clear D. With 0 bases removed from V and 12 bases from J, the gap between germline ends came to 6 bases. Germline lookup yields CDR1 DFQATT and CDR2 SNEGSKA (reference sequence). CDR3 length: 11 amino acids. The CDR3 sequence is CSARDYGPLHF. The CDR3 nucleotides are TGCAGTGCTAGAGATTACGGACCCCTCCACTTT.

The chain joins TRBV6-1 to TRBJ1-5; no reliable D call. The CDR3 is 13 residues long. V gave up 8 bases and J gave up 6 bases, with 14 bases separating them. The germline V gene encodes CDR1 MNHNS and CDR2 SASEGT. In DNA, the CDR3 is TGTGCCAGCTCTGACGGGTCGGGTCAGCCCCAGCATTTT. Protein sequence: CASSDGSGQPQHF.

The chain has TRBV14 and TRBJ2-7, with unresolved D. V was trimmed by 1 base and J by 5 bases, leaving 12 bases between them. Germline loops: CDR1 SGHDN, CDR2 FVKESK. CDR3 size: 14 residues. DNA of the CDR3: TGTGCCAGCAGCCAAGCAAAAGGTTCAGACGAGCAGTACTTC. Its translation: CASSQAKGSDEQYF.

This clonotype was counted a few times. The J gene is TRBJ2-6, the V gene TRBV10-3, with TRBD1 as a possible D gene (6 bases). The germline V gene encodes CDR1 ENHRY and CDR2 SYGVKD. The CDR3 sequence is 17 residues long. The V end was cut by 10 bases, the J end by 2 bases, with 21 bases between. The CDR3 nucleotides read TGTGCCACCAGCCTCTGGGGGCCCGGCACTGGGGCCAACGTCCTGACTTTC. Amino acids: CATSLWGPGTGANVLTF.

V usage is TRBV6-1 and J usage is TRBJ1-1; 10 nucleotides agree with TRBD1. J was trimmed by 5 bases and V by 5 bases; bases with no gene match: 14. Germline V gene lookup returns CDR1 MNHNS and CDR2 SASEGT. The CDR3 runs to 17 residues. The CDR3 bases are TGTGCCAGCAGTACCCCGGGACAGGGGACGAGGAGGACTGAAGCTTTCTTT. It encodes CASSTPGQGTRRTEAFF.

The V call is TRBV7-3, the J call TRBJ1-2, with D possibly being TRBD1 (5 bases). V was shortened by 5 bases and J by 0 bases, with 10 bases between the two germline ends. Germline-derived CDR1 and CDR2 are SGHTA and FQGTGA. The CDR3 totals 14 residues. The CDR3 is CASSPGTSNYGYTF. The CDR3 DNA follows: TGTGCCAGCAGCCCGGGGACCTCTAACTATGGCTACACCTTC. Full variable domain (remainder filled in from reference TRBV7-3 and TRBJ1-2): GAGVSQTPSNKVTEKGKYVELRCDPISGHTALYWYRQSLGQGPEFLIYFQGTGAADDSGLPNDRFFAVRPEGSVSTLKIQRTERGDSAVYLCASSPGTSNYGYTFGSGTRLTVV.

The V and J genes are TRBV12-3 or TRBV12-4 and TRBJ2-1; 9 nucleotides agree with TRBD2. This CDR3 contains 14 residues. V lost 8 bases, J lost 8 bases, and 10 bases stayed unmatched. The CDR3 nucleotides are TGTGCCAGCGGAAATAGCGGGGGTAGAGATGAGCAGTTCTTC. Translation gives CASGNSGGRDEQFF.

This clonotype was seen more than once but under ten times. The rearrangement links TRBV5-1 to TRBJ1-5; the match to TRBD1 covers 7 bases. The CDR3 covers 15 residues. The junction had 7 bases not matched to a gene; V was cut back by 3 bases and J by 4 bases. The V gene's germline CDR1 is SGHRS and CDR2 YFSETQ. CDR3 region: CASSSSGGINQPQHF. The CDR3 DNA reads as TGCGCCAGCAGCTCCTCAGGGGGGATAAATCAGCCCCAGCATTTT.

The V and J genes are TRBV5-1 and TRBJ2-5; D may be TRBD1 or TRBD2 (5 bases each). Germline V gene sequence: CDR1 SGHRS, CDR2 YFSETQ. Deletions cut 3 bases from V and 5 bases from J, with 17 bases between. This CDR3 has 15 residues. The DNA of the CDR3 is TGCGCCAGCAGCTACCCCGGGACGGAGATGGAGACCCAGTACTTC. It specifies CASSYPGTEMETQYF.

The CDR3 bases are TGCAGTGCTAGGGCAAGGGACGGCAATTATGGCTACACCTTC. Encoded protein: CSARARDGNYGYTF. The J gene is TRBJ1-2, the V gene TRBV20-1; D is possibly TRBD1 (5 bases). The V end was cut by 3 bases, the J end by 5 bases, with 16 bases between. Germline assignment: CDR1 DFQATT and CDR2 SNEGSKA (reference sequence). The CDR3 is 14 amino acids.

For the CDR3, the DNA is TGTGCCAGCAGGCGACAGGGTTCGGCACAAGAGACCCAGTACTTC. Translating it yields CASRRQGSAQETQYF. The V call is TRBV6-1, the J call TRBJ2-5; 7 positions agree with TRBD1. Germline V gene sequence: CDR1 MNHNS, CDR2 SASEGT. The trim removed 6 bases at V and 2 bases at J, leaving 9 bases unmatched. The CDR3 sequence is 15 residues long.

Ten or more counts support this clonotype. The chain recombines TRBV20-1 with TRBJ2-7; perhaps TRBD2 as D (6 bases). Trimming removed 0 bases from V and 2 bases from J, with 11 bases in between. The CDR3 is 14 amino acids. CDR1 and CDR2 from the germline V gene are DFQATT and SNEGSKA (reference sequence). The CDR3 region has the DNA TGCAGTGCTAGAGATATCGGGAGCCCCTACGAGCAGTACTTC. Amino acid sequence: CSARDIGSPYEQYF.

This clonotype was recorded a few times. The genes are TRBV29-1 and TRBJ2-1; 12 bases agree with TRBD2. The CDR3 is made up of 15 amino acids. CDR1 SQVTM and CDR2 ANQGSEA come from the germline V gene. The J segment lost 6 bases and the V segment lost 3 bases, leaving 6 bases of the junction unmatched. The DNA of the CDR3 is TGCAGCGTTGAGGCCCCTAGCGGGAGGGCCAATGAGCAGTTCTTC. Translating gives CSVEAPSGRANEQFF.

The chain is built from TRBV7-2 and TRBJ2-7, with 13 bases identical to TRBD2. Per the germline V gene, CDR1 is SGHTA and CDR2 is FQGNSA. The CDR3 is 15 amino acids. Trimming cost V 5 bases and J 1 base; bases outside gene matches: 2. The CDR3: CASSGTSGISYEQYF. As DNA, the CDR3 is TGTGCCAGCAGCGGGACTAGCGGGATATCCTACGAGCAGTACTTC.

This clonotype occurred a few times. The chain is built from TRBV12-3 or TRBV12-4 and TRBJ1-2; tentatively, D is TRBD1 (5 bases). The CDR3 sequence is 14 residues long. V lost 4 bases and J 3 bases, leaving 12 bases between the germline ends. The chain's CDR3 is CASSSPTDYYGYTF. For the CDR3, the DNA is TGTGCCAGCAGTTCCCCGACAGATTACTATGGCTACACCTTC.

V is TRBV9 and J is TRBJ2-1, with 10 bases lining up with TRBD2. V was clipped by 4 bases and J by 15 bases; unmatched bases: 7. The V gene's germline CDR1 is SGDLS and CDR2 YYNGEE. The CDR3 sequence is 12 residues long. CDR3: CASSTSSGSLFF. The CDR3 nucleotides read TGTGCCAGCAGCACCTCTAGCGGGAGTCTGTTCTTC. The full variable domain, rest sourced from reference TRBV9 and TRBJ2-1, is DSGVTQTPKHLITATGQRVTLRCSPRSGDLSVYWYQQSLDQGLQFLIQYYNGEERAKGNILERFSAQQFPDLHSELNLSSLELGDSALYFCASSTSSGSLFFGPGTRLTVL.

This clonotype has a handful of counts. The chain uses TRBV7-2 and TRBJ2-1; the D gene is possibly TRBD2 (5 bases). The CDR3 spans 17 residues. The V end was cut by 5 bases, the J end by 7 bases, with 24 bases between. Germline V lookup: CDR1 SGHTA, CDR2 FQGNSA. The CDR3 reads CASSPRPLAAIENEQFF. CDR3 nucleotides: TGTGCCAGCAGCCCTAGGCCGCTAGCCGCCATTGAAAATGAGCAGTTCTTC.

In its sample, this clonotype was seen a few times. The chain is built from TRBV6-6 and TRBJ2-2; the D is unclear. Trimming shortened V by 11 bases and J by 4 bases, and 14 bases separated the two germline ends. This CDR3 has 13 residues. Looked up from germline, CDR1 is MNHNY and CDR2 is SVGAGI (reference sequence). DNA of the CDR3: TGTGCCGGCCAGTGGGGTCCCACCGGGGAGCTGTTTTTT. Translation: CAGQWGPTGELFF.

This clonotype was counted between two and nine times. The DNA for the CDR3 is TGTGCCAGCAGCTTAACCGGGACTGTCACCGGGGAGCTGTTTTTT. Translating it yields CASSLTGTVTGELFF. The gene calls are TRBV7-2 and TRBJ2-2; TRBD2 might be the D (6 bases). Germline lookup yields CDR1 SGHTA and CDR2 FQGNSA. The V end lost 2 bases, the J end lost 4 bases, and 11 bases lay between the germline ends. The CDR3 runs 15 residues.